This T cell receptor (beta chain) was found in a study of blood T cell repertoires in COVID-19. Study-level information: COVID-19 samples, acute and convalescent, were from the United States, Italy and Spain.

The V gene lost 0 bases and the J gene lost 7 bases, with 12 bases spanning the gap. The CDR3 sequence is 13 residues long. Germline loops: CDR1 GTSNPN, CDR2 SVGIG (reference sequence). Sequenced by immunoSEQ multiplex PCR; TCRdb stores in-frame clones only, minus some. The sample has 200,000 to 300,000 clones; 86% are singletons. The sequenced sample was peripheral blood. J is TRBJ1-2 and V is TRBV30, with D possibly matching TRBD1 (5 bases). This receptor was identified in a man aged 30 to 45 with active or convalescent COVID-19. This chain's CDR3 is CAWSVQAEGGYTF. The CDR3, as DNA: TGTGCCTGGAGTGTACAGGCGGAAGGTGGCTACACCTTC.